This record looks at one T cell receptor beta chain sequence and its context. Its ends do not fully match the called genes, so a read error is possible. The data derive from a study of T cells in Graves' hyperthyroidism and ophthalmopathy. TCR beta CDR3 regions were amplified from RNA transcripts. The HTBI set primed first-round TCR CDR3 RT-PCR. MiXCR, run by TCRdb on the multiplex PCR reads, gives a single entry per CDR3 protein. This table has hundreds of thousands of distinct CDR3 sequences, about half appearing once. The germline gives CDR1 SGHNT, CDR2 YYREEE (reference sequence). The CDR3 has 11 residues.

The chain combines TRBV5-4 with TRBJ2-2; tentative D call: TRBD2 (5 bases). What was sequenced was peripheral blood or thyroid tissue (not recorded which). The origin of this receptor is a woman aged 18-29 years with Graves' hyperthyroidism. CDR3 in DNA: TGTACCAGCAGCTTGGAGGCGGAGCTGTTTTTT. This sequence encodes CTSSLEAELFF.